Sequencing of this T cell receptor (beta chain) was carried out in a study of blood T cells in healthy people across ages. Study observations and caveats: Across samples, TCR beta diversity tracked strongly with naive T cell percentage.

The CDR3 is made up of 13 amino acids. The germline V gene has CDR1 SQVTM and CDR2 ANQGSEA. This clonotype was observed a few times. The antigen is undetermined. The second PCR ran roughly 7 to 12 cycles with a sample-barcoded 5' primer and J-beta primers. Tagging of each cDNA molecule was performed by a template-switch adaptor with 12 random nucleotides. Each of the samples gave a minimum of 2.5 million paired-end reads that contained CDR3. One entry per CDR3 protein, called by TCRdb with MiXCR from the 5' RACE reads. The table lists about 1,800,000 distinct CDR3 sequences, roughly 27% of them singletons.

V gene TRBV29-1 combines with J gene TRBJ2-1, with TRBD2 identical over 10 bases. The J call may be in error: the DNA end matches TRBJ2-7 better. This TCR was recovered from a woman in her twenties or thirties in good health. The sequencing sample was made of blood. The CDR3 reads CSVEASGGNEQYF. The DNA of the CDR3 is TGCAGCGTTGAGGCTAGCGGGGGCAATGAGCAGTACTTC.